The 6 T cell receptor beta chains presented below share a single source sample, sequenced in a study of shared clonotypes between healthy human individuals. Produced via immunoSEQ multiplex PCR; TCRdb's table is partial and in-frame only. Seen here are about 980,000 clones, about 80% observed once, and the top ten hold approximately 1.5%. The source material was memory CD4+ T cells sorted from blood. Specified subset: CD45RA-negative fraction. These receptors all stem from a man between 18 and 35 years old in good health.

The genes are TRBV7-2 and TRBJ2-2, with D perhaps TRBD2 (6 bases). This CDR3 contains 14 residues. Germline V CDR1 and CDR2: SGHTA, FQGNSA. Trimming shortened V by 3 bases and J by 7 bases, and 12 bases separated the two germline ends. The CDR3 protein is CASSFIRGNGELFF. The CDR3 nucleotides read TGTGCCAGCAGCTTTATCCGGGGGAACGGGGAGCTGTTTTTT.

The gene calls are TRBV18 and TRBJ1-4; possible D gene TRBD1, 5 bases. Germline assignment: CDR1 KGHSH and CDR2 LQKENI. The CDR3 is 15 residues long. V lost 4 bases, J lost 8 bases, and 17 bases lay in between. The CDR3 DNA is TGTGCCAGCTCACAACAGGACGGGCCGGCGGAAAAACTGTTTTTT. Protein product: CASSQQDGPAEKLFF.

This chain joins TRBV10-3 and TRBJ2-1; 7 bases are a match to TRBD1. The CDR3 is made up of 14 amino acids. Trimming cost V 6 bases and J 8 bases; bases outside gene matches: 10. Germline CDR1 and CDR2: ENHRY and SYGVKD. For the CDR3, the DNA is TGTGCCATCAGGGATTTGACAGGGCGGGATGAGCAGTTCTTC. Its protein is CAIRDLTGRDEQFF.

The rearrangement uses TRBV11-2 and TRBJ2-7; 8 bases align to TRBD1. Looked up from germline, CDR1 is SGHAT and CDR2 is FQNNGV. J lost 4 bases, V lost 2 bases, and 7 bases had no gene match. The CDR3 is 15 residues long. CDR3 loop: CASSLRHGQGYEQYF. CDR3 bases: TGTGCCAGCAGCTTAAGGCACGGACAGGGATACGAGCAGTACTTC.

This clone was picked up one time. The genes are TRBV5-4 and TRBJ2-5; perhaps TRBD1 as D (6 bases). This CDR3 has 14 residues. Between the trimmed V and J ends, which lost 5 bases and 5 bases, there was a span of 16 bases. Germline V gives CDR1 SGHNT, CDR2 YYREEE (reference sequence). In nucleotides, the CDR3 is TGTGCCAGCAGTTCCTTACAGGGTGCCGAGACCCAGTACTTC. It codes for CASSSLQGAETQYF. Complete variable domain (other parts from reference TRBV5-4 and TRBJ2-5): ETGVTQSPTHLIKTRGQQVTLRCSSQSGHNTVSWYQQALGQGPQFIFQYYREEENGRGNFPPRFSGLQFPNYSSELNVNALELDDSALYLCASSSLQGAETQYFGPGTRLLVL.

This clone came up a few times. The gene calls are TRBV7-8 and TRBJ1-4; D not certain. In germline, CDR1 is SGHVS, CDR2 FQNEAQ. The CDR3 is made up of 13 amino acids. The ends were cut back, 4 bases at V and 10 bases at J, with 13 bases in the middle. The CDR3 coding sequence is TGTGCCAGCAGCTCCCGCCGCGATGGAAAACTGTTTTTT. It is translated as CASSSRRDGKLFF.